The 29 T cell receptor beta chains below come from one sample, sequenced in a study of OX40 agonist ivuxolimab in advanced cancers. Library generation was performed with the immunoSEQ multiplex PCR assay. In its TCRdb copy, this immuneACCESS table keeps in-frame sequences only and misses some clones. Where compared with another copy, unresolved V genes explain less than half of these, and the others have no known cause. The sample contains around 64,000 clones, roughly 83% of them found a single time. The ten largest clones take up approximately 8% of the sample. Specimen: CD4+ or CD8+ T cells sorted from blood, collected in a trial of the OX40 agonist ivuxolimab. The receptors derive from an adult with an advanced solid tumor such as melanoma, head and neck, liver or kidney cancer.

The chain is built from TRBV5-1 and TRBJ2-5; D is perhaps TRBD1 or TRBD2 (7 bases each). CDR3 size: 14 residues. The V end was cut by 4 bases, the J end by 2 bases, with 12 bases between. Germline assignment: CDR1 SGHRS and CDR2 YFSETQ. CDR3 in DNA: TGCGCCAGCAGCGCAGGGGGGGGTCAAGAGACCCAGTACTTC. Protein: CASSAGGGQETQYF.

V is TRBV19 and J is TRBJ2-2; unclear D gene. Trimming took 9 bases from V and 1 from J, leaving 12 bases between them. Germline V gives CDR1 LNHDA, CDR2 SQIVND (reference sequence). This CDR3 has 14 amino acids. The CDR3 DNA follows: TGTGCCAGCCACGCTGTGGTGAACACCGGGGAGCTGTTTTTT. Translating gives CASHAVVNTGELFF. The variable domain in full, with the rest retrieved from reference TRBV19 and TRBJ2-2, is DGGITQSPKYLFRKEGQNVTLSCEQNLNHDAMYWYRQDPGQGLRLIYYSQIVNDFQKGDIAEGYSVSREKKESFPLTVTSAQKNPTAFYLCASHAVVNTGELFFGEGSRLTVL.

The V call is TRBV7-3, the J call TRBJ2-2, with D possibly being TRBD1 (7 bases). CDR1 is SGHTA and CDR2 is FQGTGA in the germline V gene. Trimming pared 3 bases from V and 5 bases from J, leaving 16 bases between. The CDR3 loop spans 16 amino acids. The CDR3 bases are TGTGCCAGCAGCTTCGGAGGGGGCTCAAGAACCGGGGAGCTGTTTTTT. Amino acid sequence: CASSFGGGSRTGELFF.

The rearrangement uses TRBV7-6 and TRBJ2-7, with D possibly called TRBD1 or TRBD2 (5 bases each). The CDR3 runs 14 residues. The V gene's germline CDR1 is SGHVS and CDR2 FNYEAQ. Trimming removed 11 bases at V and 3 bases at J, with 20 bases between. CDR3 DNA: TGTGCCTTACTCCCCCGGGACGGGAACTACGAGCAGTACTTC. The encoded protein is CALLPRDGNYEQYF.

The rearrangement joins TRBV27 to TRBJ2-7; perhaps TRBD1 as D (5 bases). This CDR3 comprises 15 residues. CDR1 is MNHEY and CDR2 is SMNVEV in the germline V gene (reference sequence). The V end lost 5 bases, the J end lost 3 bases, and 17 bases lay between the germline ends. The DNA of the CDR3 is TGTGCCAGCAGTACCCGCCAGGGAAAAGGCTACGAGCAGTACTTC. It is translated as CASSTRQGKGYEQYF.

V gene TRBV30 combines with J gene TRBJ1-3; D not resolved. This CDR3 spans 13 amino acids. CDR1 GTSNPN and CDR2 SVGIG come from the germline V gene (reference sequence). Trimming shortened V by 5 bases and J by 4 bases, and 12 bases separated the two germline ends. In DNA form, the CDR3 reads TGTGCCTGGGGAGGGATACTCGGAAACACCATATATTTT. This codes for CAWGGILGNTIYF.

This clone occurred a few times. This chain joins TRBV2 and TRBJ2-7; possibly TRBD1 for D (6 bases). V shed 6 bases and J shed 3 bases, with 9 bases lying between them. CDR3 length: 12 amino acids. CDR1 is SNHLY, CDR2 FYNNEI, per germline. The CDR3 nucleotides read TGTGCCAGCAGCCTGGACAGCTACGAGCAGTACTTC. Translating gives CASSLDSYEQYF. Full variable domain (remainder filled in from reference TRBV2 and TRBJ2-7): EPEVTQTPSHQVTQMGQEVILRCVPISNHLYFYWYRQILGQKVEFLVSFYNNEISEKSEIFDDQFSVERPDGSNFTLKIRSTKLEDSAMYFCASSLDSYEQYFGPGTRLTVT.

V and J are TRBV9 and TRBJ1-4, with a weak D call TRBD1 (6 bases). Per germline, CDR1 SGDLS and CDR2 YYNGEE. This CDR3 is built from 15 residues. V was shortened by 8 bases and J by 0 bases, with 14 bases between the two germline ends. DNA for the CDR3: TGTGCCAGTAGCAGACAGGCAGCAACTAATGAAAAACTGTTTTTT. This encodes CASSRQAATNEKLFF.

V is TRBV19 and J is TRBJ1-1, with 9 bases that match TRBD1. CDR3 length: 13 residues. V trimming: 5 bases; J trimming: 6 bases; junction bases outside the gene matches: 4. Germline-derived CDR1 and CDR2 are LNHDA and SQIVND (reference sequence). The CDR3 DNA sequence: TGTGCCAGTAGTGAACAGGGGGCGCCTGAAGCTTTCTTT. Translating it yields CASSEQGAPEAFF. Based on the CDR3 plus reference TRBV19 and TRBJ1-1, the full variable domain is DGGITQSPKYLFRKEGQNVTLSCEQNLNHDAMYWYRQDPGQGLRLIYYSQIVNDFQKGDIAEGYSVSREKKESFPLTVTSAQKNPTAFYLCASSEQGAPEAFFGQGTRLTVV.

The rearrangement joins TRBV21-1 to TRBJ2-1; TRBD2 is taken as the D call from the table, unchecked against the DNA. TRBV21-1 counts as a pseudogene. CDR3 length: 16 amino acids. The CDR3 DNA reads as TGTGCCAGCAGTCGAAACGGGAAGCTCGGTTACAATGAGCAGTTCTTC. Its protein is CASSRNGKLGYNEQFF.

The chain is built from TRBV5-4 and TRBJ2-1; 7 positions match TRBD2. The germline V gene encodes CDR1 SGHNT and CDR2 YYREEE (reference sequence). The trim removed 1 base at V and 1 base at J, leaving 2 bases unmatched. This CDR3 has 15 amino acids. CDR3 protein: CASSLSGESYNEQFF. The CDR3 region has the DNA TGTGCCAGCAGCTTGAGCGGGGAGTCCTACAATGAGCAGTTCTTC. The full variable domain, rest sourced from reference TRBV5-4 and TRBJ2-1, is ETGVTQSPTHLIKTRGQQVTLRCSSQSGHNTVSWYQQALGQGPQFIFQYYREEENGRGNFPPRFSGLQFPNYSSELNVNALELDDSALYLCASSLSGESYNEQFFGPGTRLTVL.

The chain is built from TRBV5-1 and TRBJ1-2; 7 positions match TRBD1. Trimming cost V 4 bases and J 1 base; bases outside gene matches: 4. The germline CDR1 and CDR2 sequences are SGHRS and YFSETQ. The CDR3 is 14 amino acids. The chain's CDR3 is CASSTGDFNYGYTF. The CDR3 DNA reads as TGCGCCAGCAGCACAGGGGACTTTAACTATGGCTACACCTTC.

This rearrangement joins TRBV7-2 to TRBJ1-2, with TRBD1 identical over 7 bases. The V segment lost 5 bases and the J segment 4 bases; nucleotides outside the gene matches: 10. Germline V gives CDR1 SGHTA, CDR2 FQGNSA. CDR3 length: 15 amino acids. CDR3: CASSPTPGTAYGYTF. CDR3 bases: TGTGCCAGCAGCCCCACTCCTGGGACAGCCTATGGCTACACCTTC. The full variable domain, rest sourced from reference TRBV7-2 and TRBJ1-2, is GAGVSQSPSNKVTEKGKDVELRCDPISGHTALYWYRQSLGQGLEFLIYFQGNSAPDKSGLPSDRFSAERTGGSVSTLTIQRTQQEDSAVYLCASSPTPGTAYGYTFGSGTRLTVV.

Concerning this clone: Its ends do not fully match the called genes, so a read error is possible. The rearrangement uses TRBV4-3 and TRBJ2-5; 13 positions match TRBD2. The CDR3 is 16 amino acids. Germline loops: CDR1 LGHNA, CDR2 YSLEER. The CDR3 is CASSQDSTSGGLLPHF. CDR3 coding DNA: TGCGCCAGCAGCCAAGATTCGACTAGCGGGGGGCTGTTGCCACACTTC.

The rearrangement joins TRBV7-2 to TRBJ1-1; TRBD1 matches 11 bases. J was trimmed by 11 bases and V by 5 bases; bases with no gene match: 7. CDR1 is SGHTA, CDR2 FQGNSA, per germline. This CDR3 is 13 amino acids long. CDR3 coding DNA: TGTGCCAGCAGCCCGGACAGGGGGCGCGTGGCTTTCTTT. This sequence encodes CASSPDRGRVAFF.

This clone is labeled as medium-sized (0.01 to 0.1%). The genes are TRBV5-6 and TRBJ1-2, with D perhaps TRBD1 (5 bases). Between the trimmed V and J ends, which lost 2 bases and 4 bases, there was a span of 12 bases. The CDR3 spans 14 residues. Germline loops: CDR1 SGHDT, CDR2 YYEEEE. DNA for the CDR3: TGTGCCAGCAGCTTTCGCTCGAGGGGCTATGGCTACACCTTC. Its protein is CASSFRSRGYGYTF.

V is TRBV29-1 and J is TRBJ1-2; 7 bases are shared with TRBD1. Germline V lookup: CDR1 SQVTM, CDR2 ANQGSEA. CDR3 length: 11 amino acids. Trimming cost V 5 bases and J 8 bases; bases outside gene matches: 5. The CDR3 DNA sequence: TGCAGCGTTAGCGACAGGGTGGGCTACACCTTC. It specifies CSVSDRVGYTF. Together with reference TRBV29-1 and TRBJ1-2, the CDR3 gives the full variable domain: SAVISQKPSRDICQRGTSLTIQCQVDSQVTMMFWYRQQPGQSLTLIATANQGSEATYESGFVIDKFPISRPNLTFSTLTVSNMSPEDSSIYLCSVSDRVGYTFGSGTRLTVV.

J is TRBJ1-4 and V is TRBV5-1, with 9 bases identical to TRBD1. The germline gives CDR1 SGHRS, CDR2 YFSETQ. This CDR3 has 16 amino acids. After removal of 1 base from V and 0 bases from J, the junction contained 1 base not matched to a gene. The CDR3 DNA reads TGCGCCAGCAGCTTGCGGACAGGGGCAACTAATGAAAAACTGTTTTTT. It specifies CASSLRTGATNEKLFF.

The chain uses TRBV7-9 and TRBJ1-3; no definite D call. V lost 1 base and J lost 0, with 10 bases in between. Germline CDR1 and CDR2: SEHNR and FQNEAQ (reference sequence). The CDR3 runs 16 residues. The CDR3 loop reads CASSLGARSSGNTIYF. For the CDR3, the DNA is TGTGCCAGCAGCTTAGGAGCAAGGAGCTCTGGAAACACCATATATTTT.

The CDR3 loop reads CASSVLGSRAQYF. CDR3 nucleotide sequence: TGTGCCAGCAGTGTCCTAGGGAGTAGGGCGCAGTATTTT. The V and J genes are TRBV27 and TRBJ2-3, with D possibly being TRBD2 (5 bases). Germline assignment: CDR1 MNHEY and CDR2 SMNVEV (reference sequence). CDR3 length equals 13 residues. Deletions cut 5 bases from V and 10 bases from J, with 16 bases between.

This chain connects TRBV4-3 to TRBJ2-5, with D unresolved. The J call may not be correct, given that the DNA end is closer to TRBJ2-7. Germline CDR1 LGHNA, CDR2 YSLEER. This CDR3 spans 19 amino acids. CDR3 in amino acids: CASSQDLADRTGYVYEQYF. The CDR3 bases are TGCGCCAGCAGCCAAGACTTGGCTGACCGTACTGGGTATGTTTACGAGCAGTACTTC.

The V gene is TRBV2, the J gene TRBJ1-1; D not certain. V dropped 3 bases and J dropped 1 base, with 6 bases sitting between them. CDR1 and CDR2 (germline): SNHLY, FYNNEI. This CDR3 region has 13 residues. The CDR3: CASSDEGNTEAFF. As DNA, the CDR3 is TGTGCCAGCAGTGACGAGGGGAACACTGAAGCTTTCTTT.

V and J are TRBV7-8 and TRBJ2-7; TRBD1 matches 8 bases. V was pared by 6 bases and J by 6 bases, with 13 bases of the junction left unmatched. Looked up from germline, CDR1 is SGHVS and CDR2 is FQNEAQ. This CDR3 has 15 residues. The CDR3 bases are TGTGCCAGCAGATCCTCCGGGACAGGACCAGTCGAGCAGTACTTC. This translates into CASRSSGTGPVEQYF.

The chain uses TRBV9 and TRBJ2-2; D gene uncertain. V dropped 4 bases and J dropped 0 bases, with 7 bases sitting between them. This CDR3 is 14 amino acids long. The germline V gene has CDR1 SGDLS and CDR2 YYNGEE. CDR3 sequence: CASSPRTNTGELFF. In DNA, the CDR3 is TGTGCCAGCAGCCCTCGTACGAACACCGGGGAGCTGTTTTTT.

This clone was counted a few times. The chain joins TRBV6-6 to TRBJ1-2; the match to TRBD1 covers 11 bases. Germline CDR1 reads MNHNY; CDR2 reads SVGAGI (reference sequence). The CDR3 runs to 11 residues. The CDR3 bases are TGTGCTACTGGACAGGGGGCTCGTTACACCTTC. Its protein product is CATGQGARYTF.

This chain joins TRBV28 and TRBJ1-5; TRBD1 might be the D (5 bases). The germline CDR1 and CDR2 sequences are MDHEN and SYDVKM. The ends were cut back, 8 bases at V and 7 bases at J, with 21 bases in the middle. This CDR3 is built from 15 residues. The CDR3 spells CASYAAGPGGQPQHF. The CDR3 coding sequence is TGTGCCAGCTATGCGGCGGGGCCGGGGGGACAGCCCCAGCATTTT.

CDR3 region: CASSQATGDPKGYGYTF. CDR3 bases: TGCGCCAGCAGCCAAGCTACGGGGGACCCTAAGGGGTATGGCTACACCTTC. This chain links TRBV4-3 with TRBJ1-2; TRBD1 is a possible D gene (5 bases). Looked up from germline, CDR1 is LGHNA and CDR2 is YSLEER. Trimming cost V 1 base and J 5 bases, with 20 bases left between them. The CDR3 is 17 residues long.

This clone was seen only once. The rearrangement joins TRBV15 to TRBJ2-3; 7 positions agree with TRBD1. With 3 bases clipped from V and 0 bases from J, the junction kept 6 bases outside the gene matches. The CDR3 is 16 residues long. Germline lookup yields CDR1 LNHNV and CDR2 YYDKDF (reference sequence). The CDR3 is CATSRGRGSSTDTQYF. The DNA for the CDR3 is TGTGCCACCAGCAGGGGCAGGGGGTCTAGCACAGATACGCAGTATTTT.

Worth noting for this clone: This CDR3 is also generated by other DNA sequences in the sample. This chain uses TRBV28 with TRBJ1-2; D remains unclear. CDR3 size: 12 residues. The germline V and J ends were trimmed by 5 bases and 4 bases, with 8 bases remaining between them. Germline V CDR1 and CDR2: MDHEN, SYDVKM. In DNA, the CDR3 is TGTGCCAGCAGTCTCCGGCTCTATGGCTACACCTTC. This sequence encodes CASSLRLYGYTF.